Listed below are T cell receptor beta chains from one sample, sequenced in a study of metastatic and nonmetastatic thyroid tumors. TCRdb re-clonotyped the PCR reads via MiXCR. The sample contains 14,000 or so clones, about 25% of which appear only once. The sample consisted of blood. The source is a female donor with papillary thyroid cancer or a benign thyroid nodule (not recorded which). Some clones in this sample may be carry-over from other donors' samples. Both conserved end residues are part of each CDR3. The order of the fields is CDR3 protein, CDR3 DNA, clone size, D gene, V gene, J gene. D genes are given only for firm matches. Rows give clone size only sometimes, using once, few, many, or a class for an expanded clone.

CASRGQGSYEQYF,TGTGCCAGCAGGGGACAGGGGTCCTACGAGCAGTACTTC,-,TRBD1,TRBV6-1,TRBJ2-7
CASRGRGANTEAFF,TGTGCCAGTAGGGGAAGAGGGGCGAACACTGAAGCTTTCTTT,-,-,TRBV19,TRBJ1-1
CASSFGTSGRVDNEQFF,TGTGCCAGCAGTTTTGGGACTAGCGGGAGGGTTGACAATGAGCAGTTCTTC,few,TRBD2,TRBV6-6,TRBJ2-1
CASSPTQGRLSYEQYF,TGTGCCAGCAGCCCTACACAGGGAAGGCTCTCCTACGAGCAGTACTTC,-,-,TRBV9,TRBJ2-7
CASSQVKGTSYEQYF,TGCGCCAGCAGCCAAGTTAAAGGGACTTCCTACGAGCAGTACTTC,-,-,TRBV4-1,TRBJ2-7
CASSPTKDGAPEAFF,TGTGCCAGCAGTCCAACAAAGGACGGTGCCCCTGAAGCTTTCTTT,medium-sized,-,TRBV28,TRBJ1-1
CSARPGQGAVQYF,TGCAGTGCTAGACCGGGACAGGGGGCGGTACAGTACTTC,-,TRBD1,TRBV20-1,TRBJ2-7
CASSRRGAQYF,TGTGCCAGCAGTCGTAGGGGGGCCCAGTACTTC,-,-,TRBV28,TRBJ2-5
CSARDQKGVVKTQYF,TGCAGTGCTAGAGATCAAAAGGGGGTAGTGAAGACCCAGTACTTC,many,-,TRBV20-1,TRBJ2-5
CGSISGRGSYEQYF,TGTGGCAGCATCTCGGGGCGGGGATCCTACGAGCAGTACTTC,-,-,TRBV5-4,TRBJ2-7